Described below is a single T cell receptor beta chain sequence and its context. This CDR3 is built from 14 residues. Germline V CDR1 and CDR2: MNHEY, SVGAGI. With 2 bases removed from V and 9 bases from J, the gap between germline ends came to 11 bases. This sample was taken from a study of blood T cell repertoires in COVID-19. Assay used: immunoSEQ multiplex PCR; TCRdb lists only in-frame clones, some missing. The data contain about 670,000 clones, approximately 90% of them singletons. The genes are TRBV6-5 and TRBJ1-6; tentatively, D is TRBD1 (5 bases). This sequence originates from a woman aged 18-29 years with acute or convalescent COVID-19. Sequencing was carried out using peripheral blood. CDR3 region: CASSYRGGSSPLHF. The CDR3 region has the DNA TGTGCCAGCAGTTACAGGGGAGGATCTTCACCCCTCCACTTT.